This T cell receptor (beta chain) came from a study of shared clonotypes between healthy human individuals. This CDR3 is built from 15 residues. Between the trimmed V and J ends, which lost 2 bases and 6 bases, there was a span of 14 bases. The germline V gene has CDR1 SNHLY and CDR2 FYNNEI. Findings of the study overall: Naive subsets usually exceeded memory subsets in estimated richness.

Worth noting for this clone: Its antigen is currently unknown.

TCRdb keeps only in-frame clones here, not all; method: immunoSEQ multiplex PCR. There are some 300,000 clones in the sample; roughly 80% occur only once, and about 10% lies in the top ten. The TCR comes from a man aged 25-45 years in good health. The sequenced material came from memory CD4+ T cells sorted from blood. Subset defined: CD45RA-negative fraction. This chain connects TRBV2 to TRBJ2-1, with D perhaps TRBD2 (5 bases). DNA for the CDR3: TGTGCCAGCAGTGAAACTCTGCTAGAGGGCAATGAGCAGTTCTTC. This translates into CASSETLLEGNEQFF.